A single sample is the source of the 8 T cell receptor beta chains below, sequenced in a study of cytomegalovirus exposure and HLA in healthy donors. Use of 60 Vbeta and 13 Jbeta primers characterized the PCR. Using immunoSEQ multiplex PCR, the repertoire was profiled, and TCRdb retains in-frame clones only, with some absent. This sample has more than 100,000 clones, with approximately 80% found just once. The sequenced sample consisted of PBMCs. The receptors come from a middle-aged man in good health and CMV-seronegative.

In its sample, this clone was seen once. CDR3 bases: TGCGCCAGCAGCTCGATAGACTGGGGCGAGCAGTACTTC. As protein: CASSSIDWGEQYF. The chain links TRBV5-1 to TRBJ2-5; D unclear. The J call is doubtful: the DNA matches TRBJ2-7 better. CDR3 size: 13 residues. Germline V gene data show CDR1 as SGHRS and CDR2 as YFSETQ.

This clone was observed once. CDR3 sequence (DNA): TGTGCCAGCAGCTCGACTAGCGGGGGGGTATTCTTC. Its translation: CASSSTSGGVFF. The chain employs TRBV6-5 and TRBJ2-1, with 14 bases matching TRBD2. V lost 6 bases, J lost 16 bases, and 5 bases stayed unmatched. Germline lookup yields CDR1 MNHEY and CDR2 SVGAGI. CDR3 length: 12 residues.

V and J are TRBV7-2 and TRBJ1-6; weak D call: TRBD1 (5 bases). Germline CDR1 SGHTA, CDR2 FQGNSA. V dropped 6 bases and J dropped 7 bases, with 22 bases sitting between them. This CDR3 has 17 amino acids. CDR3 region: CASRSQQGGRRNSPLHF. The CDR3 bases are TGTGCCAGCAGATCCCAGCAGGGAGGGCGCAGGAATTCACCCCTCCACTTT.

The chain links TRBV13 to TRBJ1-1, with D unclear. V lost 2 bases, J lost 4 bases, and 5 bases lay in between. The germline gives CDR1 PRHDT, CDR2 FYEKMQ (reference sequence). The CDR3 consists of 12 residues. CDR3 sequence reads: CASSLSSTEAFF. Here the CDR3 DNA reads TGTGCCAGCAGCTTATCGAGCACTGAAGCTTTCTTT.

V gene TRBV5-1 combines with J gene TRBJ2-3; 10 bases fit TRBD2. Germline lookup yields CDR1 SGHRS and CDR2 YFSETQ. V dropped 0 bases and J dropped 7; count of bases not matched to a gene: 17. This CDR3 region has 19 residues. CDR3 DNA sequence: TGCGCCAGCAGCTTGGACGGGGCGTCTAGCGGGAGTAGCATGCATACGCAGTATTTT. This sequence encodes CASSLDGASSGSSMHTQYF. The full variable domain, its missing parts supplied by reference TRBV5-1 and TRBJ2-3, is KAGVTQTPRYLIKTRGQQVTLSCSPISGHRSVSWYQQTPGQGLQFLFEYFSETQRNKGNFPGRFSGRQFSNSRSEMNVSTLELGDSALYLCASSLDGASSGSSMHTQYFGPGTRLTVL.

The genes are TRBV15 and TRBJ2-7; a possible D gene is TRBD2 (6 bases). The V end lost 0 bases, the J end lost 2 bases, and 11 bases lay between the germline ends. The CDR3 runs to 15 residues. Per the germline V gene, CDR1 is LNHNV and CDR2 is YYDKDF (reference sequence). CDR3 in amino acids: CATSRDGGGAYEQYF. The CDR3 region has the DNA TGTGCCACCAGCAGAGATGGGGGAGGAGCCTACGAGCAGTACTTC.

This clone was found a few times. This chain uses TRBV9 with TRBJ2-5, with 7 bases aligning to TRBD1. This CDR3 comprises 16 residues. With 4 bases clipped from V and 0 bases from J, the junction kept 9 bases outside the gene matches. Germline V gene sequence: CDR1 SGDLS, CDR2 YYNGEE. CDR3 region: CASSSTGDPYQETQYF. The CDR3, as DNA: TGTGCCAGCAGCTCCACAGGGGACCCCTACCAAGAGACCCAGTACTTC.

The chain couples TRBV4-1 to TRBJ1-2; D call uncertain. This CDR3 spans 14 amino acids. Trimming removed 0 bases from V and 4 bases from J, with 9 bases in between. The germline CDR1 and CDR2 sequences are MGHRA and YSYEKL. For the CDR3, the DNA is TGCGCCAGCAGCCAAGATCCGGCGGTCTATGGCTACACCTTC. As protein: CASSQDPAVYGYTF.